This entry is about one T cell receptor (beta chain). No antigen is known for it. These data originate in a study of CD8+ T cells in alopecia areata. Overall study context: Tofacitinib was given for 6 to 18 months, then stopped for 6 months.

Extracted from the samples, RNA was reverse transcribed into cDNA to serve as the sequencing template. Method: immunoSEQ multiplex PCR; TCRdb's copy keeps in-frame clones and lacks some. The sample yields about 210,000 clones, around two fifths seen once. Noted treatment: oral pan-JAK inhibitor, 5-10 mg twice daily. V lost 5 bases to trimming and J lost 4 bases, with 9 bases between them. There are 12 residues in the CDR3. CDR1 and CDR2 (germline): MDHEN, SYDVKM. Whole-study results and caveats: Sequencing of scalp samples also captures resident alphabeta T cells of normal skin.

V and J are TRBV28 and TRBJ2-7, with D hard to call. The TCR was taken from a human donor with alopecia areata. The sample was CD4+ T cells sorted from blood, taken at approximately week 37, from a patient treated with tofacitinib. CDR3 protein: CASSILGYEQYF. In DNA form, the CDR3 reads TGTGCCAGCAGTATTCTTGGGTACGAGCAGTACTTC.